This is a list of T cell receptor beta chains from one sample in a study of regulatory T cells in long-lasting Graves disease. TCRdb recomputed calls from the multiplex PCR reads with MiXCR, one row per CDR3 protein. The sample has about 660,000 distinct CDR3 sequences; around 30% are singletons. The sequencing used peripheral blood mononuclear cells (PBMCs), collected when the disease was refractory, from a patient treated with antithyroid drugs. These receptor sequences come from a female donor with Graves disease. Each CDR3 is given with its conserved first and last residue. Each record gives: CDR3 DNA, CDR3 protein, V gene, D gene, J gene, clone size. The D gene is left open where the match is weak. Clone size is given for some rows only: seen once, a few or many times, or a class if the clone is expanded.

CDR3 DNA: TGTGCCAGTAGTATAGACCGTCCGGGGACAGCGCGTGGGGTTTGGGAATATCGATCCGAAGCTTTCTTT
CDR3 protein: CASSIDRPGTARGVWEYRSEAFF
V gene: TRBV19
D gene: TRBD1
J gene: TRBJ1-1
clone size: -

CDR3 DNA: TGCAGTGCTATCTTAAGTAAGGGTTGGGTGAACACTGAAGCTTTCTTT
CDR3 protein: CSAILSKGWVNTEAFF
V gene: TRBV20-1
D gene: -
J gene: TRBJ1-1
clone size: -

CDR3 DNA: TGTGCCAGCCGGACTGGAGGGGGCACCGGGGAGCTGTTTTTT
CDR3 protein: CASRTGGGTGELFF
V gene: TRBV27
D gene: -
J gene: TRBJ2-2
clone size: -

CDR3 DNA: TGTGCCAGCAGAGACGGACAGGGAAGTTATGGCTACACCTTC
CDR3 protein: CASRDGQGSYGYTF
V gene: TRBV5-6
D gene: TRBD1
J gene: TRBJ1-2
clone size: few

CDR3 DNA: TGTGCCAGCAGCCGGACTACCGGACAGTCAGGCTATGGCTACACCTTC
CDR3 protein: CASSRTTGQSGYGYTF
V gene: TRBV4-2
D gene: -
J gene: TRBJ1-2
clone size: -

CDR3 DNA: TGTGCCAGCAGCCTGATTCTCCAGGGGGCCACCTACGAGCAGTACTTC
CDR3 protein: CASSLILQGATYEQYF
V gene: TRBV5-5
D gene: TRBD1
J gene: TRBJ2-7
clone size: -

CDR3 DNA: TGTGCCAGCACGCTCACGGGGGCCACCAACTATGGCTACACCTTC
CDR3 protein: CASTLTGATNYGYTF
V gene: TRBV19
D gene: -
J gene: TRBJ1-2
clone size: -

CDR3 DNA: TGTGCCAGCAGTTACTCGACGGGGATCGAGCAGTACTTC
CDR3 protein: CASSYSTGIEQYF
V gene: TRBV6-5
D gene: -
J gene: TRBJ2-7
clone size: -

CDR3 DNA: TGTGCCAGCAGCCAGGACAGGGGCCGAAGCGGCTACACCTTC
CDR3 protein: CASSQDRGRSGYTF
V gene: TRBV7-8
D gene: TRBD1
J gene: TRBJ1-2
clone size: few

CDR3 DNA: TGTGCCATCACCCCGACAGGTTCGAGCACTGAAGCTTTCTTT
CDR3 protein: CAITPTGSSTEAFF
V gene: TRBV10-3
D gene: -
J gene: TRBJ1-1
clone size: few

CDR3 DNA: TGTGCCAGCAGTCCCCGCCCCCGGACTAGCGGCTACGAGCAGTACTTC
CDR3 protein: CASSPRPRTSGYEQYF
V gene: TRBV12-3/TRBV12-4
D gene: TRBD2
J gene: TRBJ2-7
clone size: -

CDR3 DNA: TGTGCCAGCAGCCCAGCGGGAGGTGCAGAGACCCAGTACTTC
CDR3 protein: CASSPAGGAETQYF
V gene: TRBV7-3
D gene: TRBD2
J gene: TRBJ2-5
clone size: -

CDR3 DNA: TGTGCCAGCTCACCATCAGACTCTGGAAACACCATATATTTT
CDR3 protein: CASSPSDSGNTIYF
V gene: TRBV18
D gene: -
J gene: TRBJ1-3
clone size: -

CDR3 DNA: TGCGCCAGCAGCTTGGCCGGACTGAGAAGAGAGACCCAGTACTTC
CDR3 protein: CASSLAGLRRETQYF
V gene: TRBV5-1
D gene: -
J gene: TRBJ2-5
clone size: -